A single T cell receptor (beta chain) is shown here with its context. Its specificity is not known. 60 Vbeta and 13 Jbeta primers were used in PCR. TCRdb's table, derived via immunoSEQ multiplex PCR, lists solely in-frame clones and lacks some. This table holds around 160,000 clones, 70% to 80% found once. Donors in the study were healthy people who gave bone marrow. V lost 3 bases and J lost 2, with 17 bases in between. Per the germline V gene, CDR1 is SGHRS and CDR2 is YFSETQ. The CDR3 consists of 16 residues. These data come from a study of cytomegalovirus exposure and HLA in healthy donors. General study points: Most TCR beta V segments were productive about 87% or about 30% of the time in an earlier analysis. The authors reported that TCR beta sequences could predict HLA-A and HLA-B alleles. These predictions were accurate for most subjects in the first cohort.

The specimen was PBMCs. The chain links TRBV5-1 to TRBJ2-5, with a possible D match to TRBD2 (6 bases). This TCR came from a man aged 40-55 years in good health and CMV-seropositive. The CDR3 protein is CASSWSGGTVQETQYF. CDR3 DNA: TGCGCCAGCAGCTGGAGCGGAGGGACGGTTCAAGAGACCCAGTACTTC.